This T cell receptor (beta chain) emerged from a study of cytomegalovirus exposure and HLA in healthy donors. V gave up 7 bases and J gave up 5 bases, with 9 bases separating them. Germline values: CDR1 MRHNA, CDR2 SNTAGT. There are 13 residues in the CDR3. The primer mix had 60 Vbeta and 13 Jbeta primers. TCRdb's copy holds only in-frame clones and misses some; the assay was immunoSEQ multiplex PCR. The sample has some 140,000 clones; 60% to 80% are singletons. The rearrangement links TRBV6-4 to TRBJ1-6; D remains ambiguous. Sequencing used PBMCs. This clonotype was obtained from a man between 18 and 29 years old in good health and CMV-seronegative. CDR3 amino acids: CASKEGDNSPLHF. The CDR3, as DNA: TGTGCCAGCAAGGAGGGTGATAATTCACCCCTCCACTTT.